Given below is one T cell receptor (beta chain) in context. This sample was included in a study of blood T cell repertoires in COVID-19. Overall study: The samples span acute and convalescent COVID-19 from the United States, Italy and Spain. PBMCs, B-cell-depleted T cells, or T cells provided the cDNA or gDNA that made up the material.

Under the authors' procedure: Amplification of reference gene primers was used by the study to estimate nucleated cell counts. Libraries were prepared by immunoSEQ multiplex PCR; TCRdb keeps only in-frame clonotypes and omits some of them. For V, J and clone size, that table is used; D and trimming come from the DNA. The data hold some 270,000 clones, with about nine tenths observed a single time. V lost 2 bases to trimming and J lost 5 bases, with 13 bases between them. CDR3 length: 15 residues. Germline loops: CDR1 SGHTA, CDR2 FQGTGA. This receptor was obtained from a woman in her sixties who had recovered from COVID-19. What was sequenced was peripheral blood. The genes are TRBV7-3 and TRBJ2-1, with D possibly TRBD1 on 6 matching bases. CDR3 sequence: CASSLQSGVHNEQFF. The DNA of the CDR3 is TGTGCCAGCAGCTTACAGTCAGGGGTTCACAATGAGCAGTTCTTC. Variable domain in full (rest from reference TRBV7-3 and TRBJ2-1): GAGVSQTPSNKVTEKGKYVELRCDPISGHTALYWYRQSLGQGPEFLIYFQGTGAADDSGLPNDRFFAVRPEGSVSTLKIQRTERGDSAVYLCASSLQSGVHNEQFFGPGTRLTVL.